The 28 T cell receptor beta chains below come from one sample, sequenced in a study of T cell repertoires in cytomegalovirus infection. TCRdb called the reads again in MiXCR, with one record for every CDR3 protein. The sample includes 150,000 to 200,000 distinct CDR3 sequences, 15% to 20% of them seen just once. The sample consisted of PBMCs. All receptors derive from a human donor in good health (CMV status not recorded). Some clones in this sample may be carry-over from other donors' samples.

The CDR3 region has the DNA TGTGCCACCCACCCCTTCTCCTACGAGCAGTACTTC. This encodes CATHPFSYEQYF. The chain joins TRBV24-1 to TRBJ2-7; D unresolved. The CDR3 spans 12 residues. The germline V gene encodes CDR1 KGHDR and CDR2 SFDVKD. Trimming left V 9 bases short and J 0 bases short, with 8 bases between.

This clonotype was counted many times. This chain uses TRBV6-2 or TRBV6-3 with TRBJ2-1; the match to TRBD2 covers 9 bases. Trimming at V came to 2 bases and at J to 3 bases, leaving 5 bases not matched to a gene. The CDR3 sequence is 16 residues long. Germline V gene data show CDR1 as MNHEY and CDR2 as SVGEGT. The CDR3 nucleotides are TGTGCCAGCAGTTACAGAGCTAGCGGGAACTACAATGAGCAGTTCTTC. Residues: CASSYRASGNYNEQFF.

This clonotype has a handful of counts. This chain uses TRBV20-1 with TRBJ2-3; 8 bases align to TRBD2. J lost 1 base, V lost 5 bases, and 8 bases had no gene match. The CDR3 consists of 15 residues. Germline-derived CDR1 and CDR2 are DFQATT and SNEGSKA (reference sequence). In nucleotides, the CDR3 is TGCAGTGCTGCATCTGGAGCGGGGGGCACAGATACGCAGTATTTT. Translating it yields CSAASGAGGTDTQYF.

The chain combines TRBV2 with TRBJ2-3; D may match TRBD1 or TRBD2 (5 bases each). V lost 5 bases and J 0 bases, leaving 9 bases between the germline ends. Germline values: CDR1 SNHLY, CDR2 FYNNEI. CDR3 length equals 14 residues. The CDR3 loop is CASSPGRSTDTQYF. The CDR3 DNA is TGTGCCAGCAGTCCGGGACGGAGCACAGATACGCAGTATTTT.

This clonotype was seen many times. The chain employs TRBV7-9 and TRBJ2-4; D tentatively reads TRBD1 or TRBD2 (5 bases each). V shed 5 bases and J shed 5 bases, with 13 bases lying between them. Per germline, CDR1 SEHNR and CDR2 FQNEAQ (reference sequence). This CDR3 spans 14 amino acids. The CDR3 is CASSTSGAQNIQYF. As DNA, the CDR3 is TGTGCCAGCAGCACATCCGGGGCCCAAAACATTCAGTACTTC. Filled out from reference TRBV7-9 and TRBJ2-4, the complete variable domain reads DTGVSQNPRHKITKRGQNVTFRCDPISEHNRLYWYRQTLGQGPEFLTYFQNEAQLEKSRLLSDRFSAERPKGSFSTLEIQRTEQGDSAMYLCASSTSGAQNIQYFGAGTRLSVL.

The table lists this clonotype with many counts. This chain connects TRBV7-2 to TRBJ1-6; 8 nucleotides align to TRBD1. Germline loops: CDR1 SGHTA, CDR2 FQGNSA. The CDR3 has 16 residues. V gave up 5 bases and J gave up 7 bases; unmatched junction bases: 10. The CDR3 reads CASSVRGHLGNSPLHF. The CDR3 nucleotides are TGTGCCAGCAGCGTCAGGGGGCACCTCGGCAATTCACCCCTCCACTTT.

This clonotype appeared a few times. The V and J genes are TRBV19 and TRBJ2-7; 7 nucleotides match TRBD2. J gave up 3 bases and V 3 bases, and 5 bases lay outside the gene matches. The CDR3 has 14 residues. The germline V gene encodes CDR1 LNHDA and CDR2 SQIVND (reference sequence). For the CDR3, the DNA is TGTGCCAGTAGTATCATGGGCGGGAGCTACGAGCAGTACTTC. Translated, it gives CASSIMGGSYEQYF.

This clonotype was counted at least ten times. This chain connects TRBV11-3 to TRBJ2-2; TRBD2 matches at 7 bases. The CDR3 spans 15 residues. Unmatched junction bases numbered 7, after V lost 3 bases and J lost 6 bases. CDR1 is SGHNT and CDR2 is YENEEA in the germline V gene. CDR3 coding DNA: TGTGCCAGCAGCTTTCGGCGCGGGAGTCCCGGGGAGCTGTTTTTT. Protein: CASSFRRGSPGELFF.

The chain employs TRBV19 and TRBJ1-2; possibly TRBD1 for D (5 bases). The germline V gene encodes CDR1 LNHDA and CDR2 SQIVND (reference sequence). V lost 6 bases and J lost 0, with 11 bases in between. The CDR3 is made up of 14 amino acids. The CDR3 sequence: CASRPQAANYGYTF. CDR3 nucleotide sequence: TGTGCCAGTAGGCCACAGGCAGCTAACTATGGCTACACCTTC.

This clonotype was counted only a few times. V is TRBV12-3 or TRBV12-4 and J is TRBJ1-1; 11 positions agree with TRBD1. V was pared by 1 base and J by 1 base, with 2 bases of the junction left unmatched. The CDR3 has 16 amino acids. The CDR3 region has the DNA TGTGCCAGCAGTTTAGGGACAGGGGGCTGGAACACTGAAGCTTTCTTT. This codes for CASSLGTGGWNTEAFF.

Ten or more counts support this clonotype. The chain carries TRBV7-3 and TRBJ2-5; D might be TRBD1 or TRBD2, each matching 5 bases. This CDR3 region has 15 residues. The germline CDR1 and CDR2 sequences are SGHTA and FQGTGA. The germline V and J ends were trimmed by 3 bases and 4 bases, with 15 bases remaining between them. The CDR3 is CASSLKGERGETQYF. The CDR3 DNA reads TGTGCCAGCAGCTTGAAAGGGGAGAGAGGAGAGACCCAGTACTTC.

CDR3 DNA: TGTGCCAGCAGTTTACAGGCCTTGTATTCACCCCTCCACTTT. Protein product: CASSLQALYSPLHF. The chain links TRBV27 to TRBJ1-6; D unclear. CDR3 length: 14 amino acids. Trimming took off 2 bases at V and 8 bases at J, with 10 bases between the two ends. CDR1 and CDR2 from the germline V gene are MNHEY and SMNVEV (reference sequence).

The J gene is TRBJ2-1, the V gene TRBV19; D unresolved. Germline V gene lookup returns CDR1 LNHDA and CDR2 SQIVND (reference sequence). Trimming took off 6 bases at V and 1 base at J, with 16 bases between the two ends. The CDR3 consists of 16 residues. CDR3 sequence: CASSPEHSRSYNEQFF. The CDR3 nucleotides read TGTGCCAGTAGCCCGGAGCACTCTAGATCCTACAATGAGCAGTTCTTC.

This chain uses TRBV7-3 with TRBJ2-1, with D maybe TRBD2 (6 bases). Germline-derived CDR1 and CDR2 are SGHTA and FQGTGA. The CDR3 runs 16 residues. Trimming took 2 bases from V and 2 from J, leaving 13 bases between them. The CDR3 DNA follows: TGTGCCAGCAGCTTATTCCGGGAGCCCCCCTACAATGAGCAGTTCTTC. It is translated as CASSLFREPPYNEQFF.

This clonotype was detected only a few times. The gene calls are TRBV19 and TRBJ1-5; D is uncertain. The CDR3 consists of 14 residues. CDR1 and CDR2 (germline): LNHDA, SQIVND (reference sequence). V dropped 9 bases and J dropped 2 bases, with 14 bases sitting between them. DNA for the CDR3: TGTGCCAGAACCGCCCGGGGTTGCAATCAGCCCCAGCATTTT. Protein: CARTARGCNQPQHF. Supplemented by reference TRBV19 and TRBJ1-5, the full variable domain reads DGGITQSPKYLFRKEGQNVTLSCEQNLNHDAMYWYRQDPGQGLRLIYYSQIVNDFQKGDIAEGYSVSREKKESFPLTVTSAQKNPTAFYLCARTARGCNQPQHFGDGTRLSIL.

As DNA, the CDR3 is TGCGCCAGCAGCTTGATGGGGTCCTCAGAAGCTTTCTTT. Its translation is CASSLMGSSEAFF. The rearrangement joins TRBV5-1 to TRBJ1-1; no clear D gene. Per germline, CDR1 SGHRS and CDR2 YFSETQ. V was clipped by 1 base and J by 8 bases, with 12 bases between them. This CDR3 has 13 residues.

This sequence joins TRBV7-2 and TRBJ2-3; possibly TRBD2 for D (5 bases). The CDR3 totals 15 residues. Per the germline V gene, CDR1 is SGHTA and CDR2 is FQGNSA. Trimming shortened V by 4 bases and J by 3 bases, and 14 bases separated the two germline ends. In DNA, the CDR3 is TGTGCCAGCAGCTATCGATCCGGGGAGACAGATACGCAGTATTTT. This encodes CASSYRSGETDTQYF.

This clonotype was detected ten times or more. The genes are TRBV7-6 and TRBJ2-2; 8 positions agree with TRBD1. The CDR3 is 14 residues long. Germline V gene lookup returns CDR1 SGHVS and CDR2 FNYEAQ. Germline trimming cut 5 bases from V and 4 bases from J; bases unmatched to any gene: 3. CDR3 in amino acids: CASSLTGVTGELFF. For the CDR3, the DNA is TGTGCCAGCAGCCTGACAGGGGTCACCGGGGAGCTGTTTTTT.

This clonotype has a count of ten or more. The chain uses TRBV7-3 and TRBJ2-5; D is perhaps TRBD1 (5 bases). V was cut by 5 bases and J by 4 bases, with 11 bases left in between. Germline-derived CDR1 and CDR2 are SGHTA and FQGTGA. This CDR3 spans 13 amino acids. The CDR3 protein is CASSRGTGETQYF. CDR3 coding DNA: TGTGCCAGCAGCCGCGGCACAGGAGAGACCCAGTACTTC.

There are many counts of this clonotype. The V call is TRBV11-3, the J call TRBJ2-3; D possibly corresponds to TRBD1 (5 bases). Germline assignment: CDR1 SGHNT and CDR2 YENEEA. Trimming removed 5 bases from V and 5 bases from J, with 14 bases in between. This CDR3 comprises 14 residues. CDR3 in DNA: TGTGCCAGCAGCCTCCCAGGGATTCAAGATACGCAGTATTTT. It encodes CASSLPGIQDTQYF.

This clonotype was seen more than once but under ten times. The V and J genes are TRBV7-3 and TRBJ2-1; D remains unclear. The germline V gene has CDR1 SGHTA and CDR2 FQGTGA. The CDR3 totals 14 residues. The V end was cut by 2 bases, the J end by 6 bases, with 11 bases between. The CDR3 DNA is TGTGCCAGCAGCTTACTCACAGCCAGCAATGAGCAGTTCTTC. Translated, it gives CASSLLTASNEQFF.

This clonotype was found many times. This chain connects TRBV7-8 to TRBJ2-2; either TRBD1 or TRBD2 may supply D (5 bases each). There are 13 residues in the CDR3. The V and J ends lost 0 bases and 6 bases respectively, with 5 bases between them. CDR1 and CDR2 (germline): SGHVS, FQNEAQ. CDR3 in amino acids: CASSLAGAGELFF. The CDR3 DNA reads as TGTGCCAGCAGCTTAGCGGGGGCCGGGGAGCTGTTTTTT.

The rearrangement uses TRBV5-4 and TRBJ2-1, with TRBD2 matching 7 bases. The germline V gene encodes CDR1 SGHNT and CDR2 YYREEE (reference sequence). The CDR3 has 17 residues. The V gene end was trimmed by 0 bases and the J gene end by 8 bases; junction bases not matched to a gene: 14. The CDR3, as DNA: TGTGCCAGCAGCTTGGATTTCACTTTAAGGGAGGGCGATGAGCAGTTCTTC. This encodes CASSLDFTLREGDEQFF.

This chain uses TRBV9 with TRBJ2-4; perhaps D is TRBD1 or TRBD2 (5 bases each). Trimming took 0 bases from V and 12 from J, leaving 13 bases between them. Germline values: CDR1 SGDLS, CDR2 YYNGEE. The CDR3 runs to 13 residues. This CDR3 reads CASSVDGSGPQYF. CDR3 DNA: TGTGCCAGCAGCGTAGACGGTTCGGGGCCTCAGTACTTC.

Details on this clonotype: Possible read error: a much larger clone is one base away. The V and J genes are TRBV7-2 and TRBJ2-1; the D is unclear. The CDR3 sequence is 15 residues long. CDR1 and CDR2 (germline): SGHTA, FQGNSA. The DNA for the CDR3 is TGTGCTACCCAGCCCGGTCCCTTCTCCTACAATGTGCAGTTCTTC. Translation gives CATQPGPFSYNVQFF.

CDR3 in amino acids: CASSPERTGDTGELFF. The CDR3 DNA is TGCGCCAGCAGCCCTGAACGGACAGGGGACACCGGGGAGCTGTTTTTT. The V and J genes are TRBV5-1 and TRBJ2-2, with 9 bases matching TRBD1. Germline V gene data show CDR1 as SGHRS and CDR2 as YFSETQ. V was pared by 4 bases and J by 3 bases, with 7 bases of the junction left unmatched. This CDR3 contains 16 residues. Combining the CDR3 with reference TRBV5-1 and TRBJ2-2 gives the whole variable domain KAGVTQTPRYLIKTRGQQVTLSCSPISGHRSVSWYQQTPGQGLQFLFEYFSETQRNKGNFPGRFSGRQFSNSRSEMNVSTLELGDSALYLCASSPERTGDTGELFFGEGSRLTVL.

The genes are TRBV28 and TRBJ2-7, with 12 positions matching TRBD2. The CDR3 is made up of 15 amino acids. Losses at the gene ends were 6 bases for V and 1 base for J; bases not matched to a gene: 4. Germline values: CDR1 MDHEN, CDR2 SYDVKM. CDR3 nucleotide sequence: TGTGCCAGCAGACTAGCGGGAGGATCGTCCTACGAGCAGTACTTC. This sequence encodes CASRLAGGSSYEQYF.

The J gene is TRBJ2-3, the V gene TRBV4-1, with unresolved D. This CDR3 has 13 amino acids. The ends were cut back, 3 bases at V and 0 bases at J, with 4 bases in the middle. Germline V gene lookup returns CDR1 MGHRA and CDR2 YSYEKL. The CDR3 DNA reads TGCGCCAGCAGCCAGGCTAGCACAGATACGCAGTATTTT. Protein product: CASSQASTDTQYF.